The 26 T cell receptor beta chains reported below all come from one sample, sequenced in a study of human T cells and chemical hapten exposure. The time point: patch test 2, 6 weeks after DPC sensitization. Treatment reported: therapeutic diphenylcyclopropenone sensitization with weekly scalp DPC. One entry per CDR3 protein, called by TCRdb with MiXCR from the RACE reads. The sample has about 40,000 distinct CDR3 sequences, 3% to 3.5% seen once. The sequencing here drew on whole blood, taken in connection with sensitization to the hapten diphenylcyclopropenone (DPC). The receptor source for this set is a man in his forties with alopecia areata. Some clones in this sample may be carry-over from other donors' samples.

This clonotype has at least ten counts. The chain has TRBV13 and TRBJ2-2; 7 bases line up with TRBD1. This CDR3 spans 20 amino acids. J gave up 0 bases and V 1 base, and 14 bases lay outside the gene matches. Germline V CDR1 and CDR2: PRHDT, FYEKMQ (reference sequence). CDR3 sequence reads: CASSLAPSEPGTANTGELFF. The CDR3 DNA is TGTGCCAGCAGCTTAGCACCTTCGGAGCCCGGGACAGCGAACACCGGGGAGCTGTTTTTT.

This clonotype was found many times. This CDR3 reads CSAGRTALNEQFF. In DNA, the CDR3 is TGCAGTGCTGGACGGACTGCCCTCAATGAGCAGTTCTTC. The V call is TRBV20-1, the J call TRBJ2-1; TRBD2 might be the D (5 bases). The CDR3 is 13 residues long. Deletions cut 5 bases from V and 6 bases from J, with 14 bases between. Germline V gene data show CDR1 as DFQATT and CDR2 as SNEGSKA (reference sequence).

The rearrangement links TRBV5-4 to TRBJ2-7; D unresolved. This CDR3 has 14 amino acids. Germline values: CDR1 SGHNT, CDR2 YYREEE (reference sequence). Deletions cut 2 bases from V and 0 bases from J, with 9 bases between. CDR3 amino acids: CASSFGLDSYEQYF. In nucleotides, the CDR3 is TGTGCCAGCAGCTTTGGTCTAGACTCCTACGAGCAGTACTTC.

This clonotype occurred many times. This chain joins TRBV12-3 or TRBV12-4 and TRBJ2-1, with 12 nucleotides matching TRBD2. The CDR3 is 17 amino acids. After removal of 1 base from V and 4 bases from J, the junction contained 5 bases not matched to a gene. CDR3 nucleotides: TGTGCCAGCAGTTTAGAGCGGGGACTAGCGGGTTACAATGAGCAGTTCTTC. It specifies CASSLERGLAGYNEQFF.

This clonotype came up a few times. This chain links TRBV3-1 with TRBJ1-2; D is possibly TRBD1 (5 bases). Trimming pared 1 base from V and 6 bases from J, leaving 12 bases between. Germline assignment: CDR1 LGHDT and CDR2 YNNKEL (reference sequence). The CDR3 has 14 residues. This chain's CDR3 is CASSQGGRGNGYTF. The CDR3 DNA sequence: TGTGCCAGCAGCCAAGGGGGAAGGGGAAATGGCTACACCTTC.

This clonotype was seen ten or more times. J is TRBJ2-1 and V is TRBV4-3; tentative D call: TRBD2 (5 bases). The CDR3 sequence is 14 residues long. Looked up from germline, CDR1 is LGHNA and CDR2 is YSLEER. With 4 bases removed from V and 8 bases from J, the gap between germline ends came to 15 bases. CDR3 nucleotide sequence: TGCGCCAGCAGCCTGGGTAGAGGGTTGCATGAGCAGTTCTTC. Translation: CASSLGRGLHEQFF.

This clonotype was observed many times. The chain couples TRBV25-1 to TRBJ2-5; no clear D. V lost 6 bases and J 9 bases, leaving 8 bases between the germline ends. The germline V gene encodes CDR1 MGHDK and CDR2 SYGVNS. The length of the CDR3 is 10 residues. The chain's CDR3 is CASSSSAQYF. CDR3 DNA sequence: TGTGCCAGCAGCTCCTCTGCCCAGTACTTC.

As regards this clonotype: A much larger clone lies one base from this, so it may be a read error. The V call is TRBV5-1, the J call TRBJ2-5, with 11 bases aligning to TRBD2. V lost 4 bases and J lost 5; bases outside the gene matches: 7. Germline V lookup: CDR1 SGHRS, CDR2 YFSETQ. The CDR3 sequence is 15 residues long. CDR3 protein: CASSTTSGRTETQYF. The CDR3 DNA is TGCGCCAGCAGCACAACTAGCGGGAGAACTGAGACCCAGTACTTC. Combining the CDR3 with reference TRBV5-1 and TRBJ2-5 gives the whole variable domain KAGVTQTPRYLIKTRGQQVTLSCSPISGHRSVSWYQQTPGQGLQFLFEYFSETQRNKGNFPGRFSGRQFSNSRSEMNVSTLELGDSALYLCASSTTSGRTETQYFGPGTRLLVL.

This clonotype was picked up many times. The genes are TRBV24-1 and TRBJ2-1; D may correspond to TRBD1 or TRBD2 (6 bases each). CDR1 and CDR2 from the germline V gene are KGHDR and SFDVKD. V was shortened by 3 bases and J by 9 bases, with 26 bases between the two germline ends. This CDR3 is built from 18 residues. CDR3 DNA sequence: TGTGCCACCAGTGATACGATTGGGGGGCGCAGCGAGAGCGGTGAGCAGTTCTTC. Protein: CATSDTIGGRSESGEQFF.

This clonotype was detected many times. This chain uses TRBV10-2 with TRBJ1-2, with D tentatively TRBD1 (5 bases). CDR3 length equals 13 residues. Trimming took off 2 bases at V and 4 bases at J, with 8 bases between the two ends. Germline lookup yields CDR1 WSHSY and CDR2 SAAADI. CDR3 bases: TGCGCCAGCAGTGAGACAGGAAGCTATGGCTACACCTTC. As protein: CASSETGSYGYTF.

This clonotype was seen repeatedly, ten times or more. The chain is built from TRBV12-3 or TRBV12-4 and TRBJ1-2; D is perhaps TRBD1 (5 bases). CDR3 size: 13 residues. Trimming pared 7 bases from V and 0 bases from J, leaving 9 bases between. The CDR3 loop reads CASNRGPNYGYTF. The CDR3 nucleotides read TGTGCCAGCAATAGGGGTCCTAACTATGGCTACACCTTC.

At least ten counts were recorded for this clonotype. This chain links TRBV9 with TRBJ2-3; D call uncertain. Trimming left V 3 bases short and J 4 bases short, with 3 bases between. Germline loops: CDR1 SGDLS, CDR2 YYNGEE. This CDR3 spans 11 amino acids. CDR3 sequence reads: CASSASDTQYF. In DNA, the CDR3 is TGTGCCAGCAGCGCCTCAGATACGCAGTATTTT.

This clonotype has at least ten counts. This chain uses TRBV12-3 or TRBV12-4 with TRBJ2-5; TRBD2 might be the D (6 bases). Between the trimmed V and J ends, which lost 6 bases and 5 bases, there was a span of 19 bases. The CDR3 is made up of 15 amino acids. The CDR3 DNA reads as TGTGCCAGCAGCCCCCTCGGGGGAGCCCGGGAGACCCAGTACTTC. Its protein product is CASSPLGGARETQYF.

This clonotype was seen many times. The V and J genes are TRBV10-3 and TRBJ2-1; D gene unclear. Germline V lookup: CDR1 ENHRY, CDR2 SYGVKD. V was cut by 8 bases and J by 10 bases, with 12 bases left in between. CDR3 length equals 11 residues. CDR3 sequence (DNA): TGTGCCATCGCATCAGTTGGCGAGCAGTTCTTC. Translating it yields CAIASVGEQFF.

The sample holds many counts of this clonotype. This chain uses TRBV5-1 with TRBJ2-2; tentative D call: TRBD2 (6 bases). The V and J ends lost 4 bases and 5 bases respectively, with 21 bases between them. The CDR3 covers 17 residues. From germline, CDR1 is SGHRS and CDR2 YFSETQ. The CDR3 protein is CASSPLGGSGKTGELFF. DNA of the CDR3: TGCGCCAGCAGCCCGCTGGGGGGTAGCGGTAAAACCGGGGAGCTGTTTTTT.

This chain links TRBV28 with TRBJ1-3; D unclear. Trimming removed 1 base at V and 8 bases at J, with 15 bases between. Germline V lookup: CDR1 MDHEN, CDR2 SYDVKM. The CDR3 length is 15 residues. The CDR3 reads CASSLSYAPGDTIYF. DNA of the CDR3: TGTGCCAGCAGTTTATCATACGCCCCCGGAGACACCATATATTTT.

This clonotype came up many times. The rearrangement uses TRBV20-1 and TRBJ1-5, with D possibly TRBD1 on 5 matching bases. Germline V CDR1 and CDR2: DFQATT, SNEGSKA (reference sequence). The CDR3 consists of 13 residues. Trimming pared 5 bases from V and 3 bases from J, leaving 11 bases between. The CDR3, as DNA: TGCAGTGCTGGGACCGGCGCCAATCAGCCCCAGCATTTT. Translation gives CSAGTGANQPQHF.

This clonotype was recorded many times. In DNA form, the CDR3 reads TGTGCCAGCAGTGAAGCAATTGGTTCACCCCTCCACTTT. Translated, it gives CASSEAIGSPLHF. The chain employs TRBV6-1 and TRBJ1-6, with D unresolved. CDR1 MNHNS and CDR2 SASEGT come from the germline V gene. The CDR3 has 13 amino acids. The V and J ends lost 0 bases and 9 bases respectively, with 6 bases between them.

This clonotype was picked up many times. J is TRBJ2-7 and V is TRBV10-3; 9 bases fit TRBD1. V lost 11 bases, J lost 4 bases, and 12 bases stayed unmatched. CDR1 ENHRY and CDR2 SYGVKD come from the germline V gene. The CDR3 is made up of 14 amino acids. This chain's CDR3 is CAVAMGTGFYEQYF. In nucleotides, the CDR3 is TGTGCCGTTGCCATGGGGACAGGGTTTTACGAGCAGTACTTC.

The V and J genes are TRBV28 and TRBJ1-1, with a weak D call TRBD1 (5 bases). CDR3 length: 12 amino acids. Germline-derived CDR1 and CDR2 are MDHEN and SYDVKM. Trimming took off 5 bases at V and 6 bases at J, with 10 bases between the two ends. For the CDR3, the DNA is TGTGCCAGCAGTGGGGGTATCTCTGAAGCTTTCTTT. Its translation is CASSGGISEAFF.

In this sample, this clonotype turned up many times. This chain links TRBV5-1 with TRBJ2-6; D gene ambiguous. Trimming pared 1 base from V and 2 bases from J, leaving 4 bases between. The CDR3 covers 14 residues. In germline, CDR1 is SGHRS, CDR2 YFSETQ. The CDR3, as DNA: TGCGCCAGCAGCTTGACAACTGGGGCCAACGTCCTGACTTTC. This translates into CASSLTTGANVLTF.

This clonotype was detected many times. This rearrangement joins TRBV12-3 or TRBV12-4 to TRBJ1-1; 8 positions match TRBD1. J lost 4 bases, V lost 5 bases, and 3 bases had no gene match. The CDR3 length is 13 residues. Written as DNA, the CDR3 is TGTGCCAGCAGTCGACAGGGGAGCACTGAAGCTTTCTTT. Translation gives CASSRQGSTEAFF.

This clonotype was observed at least ten times. This chain joins TRBV3-1 and TRBJ2-5, with TRBD1 matching 7 bases. Losses at the gene ends were 2 bases for V and 4 bases for J; bases not matched to a gene: 4. The germline V gene has CDR1 LGHDT and CDR2 YNNKEL (reference sequence). CDR3 length equals 14 residues. CDR3 residues: CASSQPTGPETQYF. CDR3 bases: TGTGCCAGCAGCCAACCGACAGGGCCAGAGACCCAGTACTTC.

This clonotype was counted many times. The CDR3 DNA is TGCGCCAGCAGCCAACACATTAGGGAGCCTCAGGGGTATCAGCCCCAGCATTTT. Encoded protein: CASSQHIREPQGYQPQHF. The chain links TRBV4-1 to TRBJ1-5, with D perhaps matching TRBD1 (6 bases). Germline V CDR1 and CDR2: MGHRA, YSYEKL. V lost 2 bases to trimming and J lost 5 bases, with 22 bases between them. This CDR3 is 18 amino acids long.

This clonotype was counted at least ten times. This chain links TRBV2 with TRBJ2-2; D unclear. Germline CDR1 SNHLY, CDR2 FYNNEI. The V and J ends lost 6 bases and 1 base respectively, with 15 bases between them. The CDR3 length is 16 residues. The CDR3 DNA follows: TGTGCCAGCAGACGTTCCACGGCTTTGAACACCGGGGAGCTGTTTTTT. Protein sequence: CASRRSTALNTGELFF.

This clonotype came up a few times. The V call is TRBV25-1, the J call TRBJ1-6, with 9 bases aligning to TRBD1. V trimming: 0 bases; J trimming: 7 bases; junction bases outside the gene matches: 1. This CDR3 is built from 15 residues. Germline loops: CDR1 MGHDK, CDR2 SYGVNS. As DNA, the CDR3 is TGTGCCAGCAGTGAATATGGGACAGGGAATTCACCCCTCCACTTT. Translation gives CASSEYGTGNSPLHF.